This T cell receptor (beta chain) was captured in a study of T cells expressing NK-cell markers. Whole-study context: Sorted CD3+CD56+NKG2C+, CD3+CD56+NKG2C- and CD3+CD56-NKG2C+ T cells supplied TCR beta repertoires. Serological testing identified seven of the eight sequenced donors as HCMV-seropositive and one as seronegative. Study-wide findings and caveats: In a few donors, dominant clonotypes made up roughly 25-60.1% of CD3+CD56-NKG2C+ cells. The contribution of dominant NKG2C+ clonotypes to CD8+ T cells in five to seven donors was roughly 1.0-7.0%.

Comments on this clonotype: The antigen is undetermined.

The CDR3 is made up of 14 amino acids. The germline V gene has CDR1 LGHNA and CDR2 YNFKEQ. Using the 5' RACE reads, TCRdb records one entry per CDR3 protein without DNA. This sample lists about 260,000 distinct CDR3 sequences; its ten largest clones have approximately 0.42%. The chain employs TRBV4-2 and TRBJ2-1; TCRdb designates TRBD1, a call that cannot be tested without DNA. The sequence was collected from a man aged 18 to 29 in good health. Sequencing was carried out using blood T cells: a sorted CD56 or NKG2C T cell subset, CD4+ or CD8+ T cells, or bulk PBMC T cells (not recorded which). The CDR3 protein is CASSQRGTGGEQFF.